The TCR beta chain under discussion was sequenced for a study of cytomegalovirus exposure and HLA in healthy donors. The CDR3 is made up of 15 amino acids. CDR1 SEHNR and CDR2 FQNEAQ come from the germline V gene (reference sequence). A multiplex PCR was run with 60 Vbeta primers and 13 Jbeta primers. TCRdb's copy holds only in-frame clones and misses some; the assay was immunoSEQ multiplex PCR. The sample records under 200,000 clones, 80% to 85% being singletons. This TCR came from a boy between 2 and 15 years old in good health and CMV-seronegative. Sequencing was carried out using PBMCs. This rearrangement joins TRBV7-9 to TRBJ2-5, with D tentatively TRBD2 (5 bases). The end of the DNA is better explained by TRBJ2-7, so the J call may be wrong. Here the CDR3 reads CASSSEVTTPYEQYF. Here the CDR3 DNA reads TGTGCCAGCAGCTCGGAGGTTACCACCCCCTACGAGCAGTACTTC.